This TCR beta chain was observed in a study of blood T cell repertoires in COVID-19. Study background: Acute-phase and convalescent COVID-19 samples originated in the United States, Italy and Spain. PBMCs, B-cell-depleted T cells, or T cells were the source of the cDNA or gDNA that made up the material.

This clone was detected only a few times. The germline CDR1 and CDR2 sequences are MGHRA and YSYEKL. The CDR3 totals 17 residues. V gave up 1 base and J gave up 4 bases; unmatched junction bases: 7. The table came from immunoSEQ multiplex PCR; TCRdb's copy has only in-frame clones and leaves some out. In the table there are about 480,000 clones, about 88% of which are singletons. This chain connects TRBV4-1 to TRBJ2-3, with TRBD2 matching over 11 bases. The source is a man younger than 35 with COVID-19, enrolled during active disease. Material: peripheral blood. For the CDR3, the DNA is TGCGCCAGCAGCCAAGTGGCTAGCGGGAGGTTCGCAGATACGCAGTATTTT. Translation: CASSQVASGRFADTQYF.